These T cell receptor beta chains were read from a single sample in a study of graft-versus-host responses after intestinal transplantation. Profiling relied on immunoSEQ multiplex PCR, and the TCRdb table lists in-frame clones only, not all of them. The sample lists 95,000 to 110,000 clones, roughly 90% occurring once. These TCRs are of unknown antigen specificity. The sequences come from unstimulated CD4+ T cells sorted from spleen or lymph node cells, collected before intestinal transplant. The source of these receptors is a human donor who received an intestinal transplant. Each CDR3 is given with its conserved first and last residue. D genes are given only for firm matches. Only part of the rows carry a size: once, few, many, or a class if the clone is expanded.

16 | TRBJ1-4 | TRBD1 | . | TRBV11-2 | TGTGCCAGCAGCTTAGGAACAGGGGTAACTAATGAAAAACTGTTTTTT | CASSLGTGVTNEKLFF
16 | TRBJ1-3 | . | . | TRBV5-6 | TGTGCCAGCAGCTTGGCCCCCGGGGGCACCGGGTCCACCATATATTTT | CASSLAPGGTGSTIYF
16 | TRBJ2-3 | TRBD2 | . | TRBV18 | TGTGCCAGCTCACCCGTGACTAGCGGGAGAACAGATACGCAGTATTTT | CASSPVTSGRTDTQYF
13 | TRBJ2-5 | . | . | TRBV18 | TGTGCCAGCTCCGGCGGACTTCAAGAGACCCAGTACTTC | CASSGGLQETQYF
15 | TRBJ1-1 | . | once | TRBV11-2 | TGTGCCAGCAGCTCATATGAGGACCAGAACACTGAAGCTTTCTTT | CASSSYEDQNTEAFF
13 | TRBJ2-5 | . | . | TRBV6-5 | TGTGCCAGCATTCGCGGAATCGGGGAGACCCAGTACTTC | CASIRGIGETQYF
13 | TRBJ1-6 | . | . | TRBV6-6 | TGTGCCAGCAGTTACAGGGGGGATTCACCCCTCCACTTT | CASSYRGDSPLHF
14 | TRBJ2-3 | TRBD2 | . | TRBV29-1 | TGCAGCGTTTCAGCGGGGGGGAGCACAGATACGCAGTATTTT | CSVSAGGSTDTQYF
14 | TRBJ2-2 | . | once | TRBV4-1 | TGCGCCAGCAGCCAACCCCTGGTTGCCGGGGAGCTGTTTTTT | CASSQPLVAGELFF
16 | TRBJ2-2 | . | once | TRBV11-2 | TGTGCCAGCAGGTCACTACTTCGAATTCGCACCGGGGAGCTGTTTTTT | CASRSLLRIRTGELFF
14 | TRBJ2-5 | . | . | TRBV7-9 | TGTGCCAGCAGCTTTAGACAGCCCGGTGAGACCCAGTACTTC | CASSFRQPGETQYF
15 | TRBJ2-7 | TRBD2 | . | TRBV10-3 | TGTGCCAGCACCTCATTAGCGGGAGGTCTGAACGAGCAGTACTTC | CASTSLAGGLNEQYF